These T cell receptor beta chains were read from a single sample in a study of brain T cells in children with intractable seizures. Generated by immunoSEQ multiplex PCR, the TCRdb table keeps only in-frame clones and is missing some. Of 7,500 to 8,000 clones listed, 73% are singletons. The sequencing used resected brain tissue, collected at surgery. The receptors shown here come from a boy in the first two years of life with tuberous sclerosis and intractable seizures. The CDR3 runs from the conserved cysteine through the conserved F or W. The order of the fields is J gene, clone size, V gene, D gene, CDR3 protein, CDR3 DNA. The D gene is left open where the match is weak. Only part of the rows carry a size: once, few, many, or a class if the clone is expanded.

TRBJ1-1	-	TRBV11-3	TRBD1	CASSRGRGEAFF	TGTGCCAGCAGCAGGGGGCGGGGTGAAGCTTTCTTT
TRBJ2-2	-	TRBV27	-	CASSTQDAVLVPGELFF	TGTGCCAGCAGTACTCAAGACGCCGTATTAGTCCCCGGGGAGCTGTTTTTT
TRBJ1-6	-	TRBV7-9	-	CASSLSTTGSNSPLHF	TGTGCCAGCAGCTTATCCACGACAGGATCTAATTCACCCCTCCACTTT
TRBJ2-2	-	TRBV24-1	-	CASSTENTGELFF	TGTGCCTCGTCGACAGAGAACACCGGGGAGCTGTTTTTT
TRBJ1-5	-	TRBV7-2	TRBD1	CATTLRPTGGNQPQHF	TGTGCCACCACCCTACGGCCCACAGGGGGCAATCAGCCCCAGCATTTT
TRBJ1-1	-	TRBV2	-	CASSVLNTEAFF	TGTGCCAGCAGTGTATTGAACACTGAAGCTTTCTTT
TRBJ2-1	few	TRBV9	-	CASSDTFNEQFF	TGTGCCAGCAGCGATACCTTCAATGAGCAGTTCTTC
TRBJ1-2	-	TRBV6-1	-	CAYRTIYGYTF	TGTGCCTACAGGACGATCTATGGCTACACCTTC
TRBJ1-4	-	TRBV9	TRBD1	CASSPRQGTNEKLFF	TGTGCCAGCAGCCCGAGACAGGGAACTAATGAAAAACTGTTTTTT
TRBJ1-5	-	TRBV2	TRBD1	CASRNPGQGVNQPQHF	TGTGCCAGCAGGAACCCGGGACAGGGGGTCAATCAGCCCCAGCATTTT
TRBJ2-3	-	TRBV5-1	TRBD2	CASSSQRGYTDTQYF	TGCGCCAGCAGCTCCCAGCGGGGTTACACAGATACGCAGTATTTT
TRBJ2-1	-	TRBV4-1	TRBD2	CASSQVATSGYNEQFF	TGCGCCAGCAGCCAAGTTGCCACTAGCGGATACAATGAGCAGTTCTTC
TRBJ2-5	-	TRBV27	TRBD2	CASSPWGGRGETQYF	TGTGCCAGCAGTCCTTGGGGCGGGAGGGGAGAGACCCAGTACTTC
TRBJ2-1	-	TRBV7-2	-	CASSTSRSSYNEQFF	TGTGCCAGCAGCACTTCGCGTAGCTCCTACAATGAGCAGTTCTTC
TRBJ1-1	large	TRBV19	TRBD1	CASGTGRTLNTEAFF	TGTGCCAGCGGGACAGGGAGAACATTGAACACTGAAGCTTTCTTT
TRBJ2-5	-	TRBV29-1	-	CSVEGPNKETQYF	TGCAGCGTTGAAGGACCCAACAAAGAGACCCAGTACTTC
TRBJ2-2	-	TRBV27	TRBD2	CASASGTSGRHWITGELFF	TGTGCCAGCGCCTCCGGGACTAGCGGGAGGCACTGGATCACCGGGGAGCTGTTTTTT
TRBJ1-4	-	TRBV7-2	-	CASSLVEATNEKLFF	TGTGCCAGCAGCTTAGTGGAGGCAACTAATGAAAAACTGTTTTTT
TRBJ2-5	-	TRBV9	TRBD1	CASSVATGAGGETQYF	TGTGCCAGCAGCGTAGCTACAGGGGCAGGGGGAGAGACCCAGTACTTC
TRBJ1-1	-	TRBV4-1	-	CASSQDRGNTEAFF	TGCGCCAGCAGCCAAGACAGGGGGAACACTGAAGCTTTCTTT
TRBJ1-5	-	TRBV10-3	-	CAIRQGLEGNQPQHF	TGTGCCATCAGACAGGGACTGGAGGGCAATCAGCCCCAGCATTTT
TRBJ1-1	medium-sized	TRBV28	TRBD1	CASSLWDRVESYTEAFF	TGTGCCAGCAGTCTCTGGGACAGGGTCGAATCATACACTGAAGCTTTCTTT
TRBJ1-3	-	TRBV2	-	CASKRGGTLSGNTIYF	TGTGCCAGCAAACGGGGGGGGACCCTATCTGGAAACACCATATATTTT
TRBJ1-2	few	TRBV7-9	-	CASSEGANYGYTF	TGTGCCAGCAGTGAGGGGGCTAACTATGGCTACACCTTC
TRBJ1-4	once	TRBV13	-	CASSAAPRKEKLFF	TGTGCCAGCAGCGCGGCCCCGAGGAAAGAAAAACTGTTTTTT
TRBJ2-5	once	TRBV5-6	TRBD2	CASSLFWASGGQETQYF	TGTGCCAGCAGCTTGTTTTGGGCTAGCGGGGGACAAGAGACCCAGTACTTC
TRBJ1-2	-	TRBV6-6	-	CALRTAVGYTF	TGTGCCCTTAGGACGGCGGTAGGCTACACCTTC
TRBJ1-2	-	TRBV6-1	-	CATRSVYGYTF	TGTGCCACGCGGTCCGTCTATGGCTACACCTTC
TRBJ1-1	-	TRBV7-2	TRBD1	CASSSTGGLGAEAFF	TGTGCCAGCAGCTCGACAGGGGGGTTGGGAGCTGAAGCTTTCTTT
TRBJ1-2	-	TRBV19	-	CASSIDGGYGYTF	TGTGCCAGTAGTATAGATGGCGGTTATGGCTACACCTTC
TRBJ2-3	-	TRBV2	-	CASSPTRLPDTQYF	TGTGCCAGCAGTCCGACTAGATTGCCAGATACGCAGTATTTT
TRBJ2-1	-	TRBV7-3	TRBD2	CASSSAGGSYNEQFF	TGTGCCAGCAGCTCCGCGGGGGGTTCCTACAATGAGCAGTTCTTC
TRBJ2-5	-	TRBV5-4	TRBD2	CASSLAYSGRPPNQETQYF	TGTGCCAGCAGCTTGGCTTATAGCGGGAGGCCACCAAATCAAGAGACCCAGTACTTC
TRBJ2-5	-	TRBV2	-	CASSYRETQYF	TGTGCCAGCAGTTACCGGGAGACCCAGTACTTC
TRBJ2-1	-	TRBV2	TRBD2	CASSGTSGSSYNEQFF	TGTGCCAGCAGTGGCACTAGCGGGAGCTCCTACAATGAGCAGTTCTTC
TRBJ2-2	-	TRBV5-4	-	CASSLELAVTGELFF	TGTGCCAGCAGCTTGGAGCTAGCTGTAACCGGGGAGCTGTTTTTT
TRBJ2-5	few	TRBV9	-	CASSDEVRETQYF	TGTGCCAGCAGCGATGAAGTGAGGGAGACCCAGTACTTC
TRBJ1-1	-	TRBV28	-	CASTIRWGDTEAFF	TGTGCCAGCACCATCCGCTGGGGGGACACTGAAGCTTTCTTT
TRBJ2-7	few	TRBV6-5	TRBD1	CASSYRGQVQQYF	TGTGCCAGCAGTTACCGCGGACAGGTCCAGCAGTACTTC
TRBJ2-7	-	TRBV28	TRBD1	CASRDQQGDRGEQYF	TGTGCCAGCCGCGACCAGCAGGGGGACCGGGGCGAGCAGTACTTC
TRBJ2-1	-	TRBV7-2	-	CASRISGVRYYNEQFF	TGTGCCAGCAGAATCTCGGGGGTGCGGTACTACAATGAGCAGTTCTTC
TRBJ1-1	-	TRBV30	-	CAWSHREVAFF	TGTGCCTGGAGCCACAGGGAGGTGGCTTTCTTT
TRBJ2-1	-	TRBV11-3	TRBD1	CASSPRLSTGFPYNEQFF	TGTGCCAGCAGCCCGAGACTATCGACAGGGTTCCCCTACAATGAGCAGTTCTTC
TRBJ2-1	-	TRBV29-1	TRBD1	CSVGDSSYNEQFF	TGCAGCGTTGGGGACAGCTCCTACAATGAGCAGTTCTTC
TRBJ2-5	few	TRBV6-1	-	CASSEGWGQETQYF	TGTGCCAGCAGTGAAGGATGGGGGCAAGAGACCCAGTACTTC
TRBJ2-1	-	TRBV24-1	TRBD2	CATSDRLAGGYNEQFF	TGTGCCACCAGTGACCGACTAGCGGGAGGATACAATGAGCAGTTCTTC
TRBJ1-1	-	TRBV6-5	-	CASTFTEAFF	TGTGCCAGCACATTCACTGAAGCTTTCTTT
TRBJ2-1	few	TRBV14	-	CASSTQGARGNEQFF	TGTGCCAGCAGCACCCAGGGGGCGCGGGGGAATGAGCAGTTCTTC
TRBJ2-1	-	TRBV30	TRBD2	CAWSVDGRPHNEQFF	TGTGCCTGGAGTGTAGACGGGAGGCCCCACAATGAGCAGTTCTTC
TRBJ2-7	-	TRBV29-1	TRBD1	CSVEGRQGASYEQYF	TGCAGCGTTGAAGGACGACAGGGGGCAAGCTACGAGCAGTACTTC